The T cell receptor beta chain under discussion was sequenced for a study of blood T cell repertoires in COVID-19. Germline CDR1 KGHSH, CDR2 LQKENI. The CDR3 is 16 residues long. The germline V and J ends were trimmed by 6 bases and 7 bases, with 22 bases remaining between them. As processed by the authors: Nucleated cell number was recorded as an estimate derived from reference gene primer amplification. TCRdb's copy holds only in-frame clones and misses some; the assay was immunoSEQ multiplex PCR. Clonal size and the V and J genes are those of that table, whereas D and trimming came from the DNA. Here the sample spans 70,000 to 95,000 clones, more than 80% being singletons.

This chain uses TRBV18 with TRBJ2-1; a weak D match, TRBD1 (5 bases). Input material: peripheral blood. The TCR sequence derives from a human donor in a cohort sampled during active COVID-19. The CDR3 sequence: CASSQQAPTHGNEQFF. CDR3 DNA: TGTGCCAGCTCCCAACAGGCCCCCACACACGGGAATGAGCAGTTCTTC.